One sample yielded the 26 T cell receptor beta chains listed below, sequenced in a study of cytomegalovirus exposure and HLA in healthy donors (dated by TCRdb to about 2017). The receptor library was made with the immunoSEQ multiplex PCR assay. For the multiplex PCR, a mixture combining 60 forward primers for TCR Vbeta segments and 13 reverse primers for TCR Jbeta segments was used. This immuneACCESS table, as held by TCRdb, lists in-frame sequences with V and J called but not all clones. Of the missing ones, under half trace to an unresolved V gene in checked studies; the others have no known cause. This sample comprises around 150,000 clones, about 80% of them detected only once. Approximately 1.8% of the sample belongs to the ten largest clones. The source material was PBMCs. Receptors were obtained from a man aged 35 to 55 in good health and CMV-seronegative.

The count of this clone is one. The J gene is TRBJ2-1, the V gene TRBV27, with a weak D call TRBD1 (5 bases). The CDR3 runs 13 residues. The germline V gene encodes CDR1 MNHEY and CDR2 SMNVEV (reference sequence). The V end lost 2 bases, the J end lost 5 bases, and 7 bases lay between the germline ends. CDR3 region: CASSLLGDNEQFF. For the CDR3, the DNA is TGTGCCAGCAGTTTACTAGGGGACAATGAGCAGTTCTTC.

The chain employs TRBV6-5 and TRBJ1-5; D is unresolved. Germline assignment: CDR1 MNHEY and CDR2 SVGAGI. Trimming removed 5 bases at V and 4 bases at J, with 6 bases between. The CDR3 has 12 residues. The CDR3 nucleotides are TGTGCCAGCAGTCGTCCTAATCAGCCCCAGCATTTT. This encodes CASSRPNQPQHF.

The J gene is TRBJ2-3, the V gene TRBV5-1, with 8 bases identical to TRBD2. Germline V lookup: CDR1 SGHRS, CDR2 YFSETQ. V was clipped by 0 bases and J by 4 bases; unmatched bases: 4. The CDR3 contains 15 residues. Here the CDR3 reads CASSLVSGASDTQYF. CDR3 DNA sequence: TGCGCCAGCAGCTTGGTTAGCGGGGCCTCAGATACGCAGTATTTT. The whole variable domain, remainder taken from reference TRBV5-1 and TRBJ2-3, is KAGVTQTPRYLIKTRGQQVTLSCSPISGHRSVSWYQQTPGQGLQFLFEYFSETQRNKGNFPGRFSGRQFSNSRSEMNVSTLELGDSALYLCASSLVSGASDTQYFGPGTRLTVL.

CDR3 coding DNA: TGTGCCAGCAGCCAAGACGTACGTAGCGACATAAGCACAGATACGCAGTATTTT. Translated: CASSQDVRSDISTDTQYF. The rearrangement joins TRBV14 to TRBJ2-3; D is possibly TRBD2 (5 bases). The V gene's germline CDR1 is SGHDN and CDR2 FVKESK. The CDR3 loop spans 18 amino acids. Trimming shortened V by 0 bases and J by 0 bases, and 16 bases separated the two germline ends.

The gene calls are TRBV27 and TRBJ2-5, with 14 bases lining up with TRBD2. The CDR3 has 16 residues. Per the germline V gene, CDR1 is MNHEY and CDR2 is SMNVEV (reference sequence). With V trimmed by 2 bases and J by 5 bases, 4 bases remained unmatched. CDR3 loop: CASSLTGTSGSETQYF. The DNA for the CDR3 is TGTGCCAGCAGTTTAACAGGGACTAGCGGGAGTGAGACCCAGTACTTC.

This chain links TRBV30 with TRBJ2-7, with TRBD1 matching over 10 bases. V lost 6 bases and J lost 6; bases outside the gene matches: 8. The V gene's germline CDR1 is GTSNPN and CDR2 SVGIG (reference sequence). This CDR3 contains 13 residues. The CDR3 spells CACRTGGGSEQYF. The CDR3 DNA reads as TGTGCCTGCAGGACAGGGGGGGGGTCCGAGCAGTACTTC.

The rearrangement links TRBV7-2 to TRBJ2-1; TRBD1 is a possible D gene (6 bases). The length of the CDR3 is 15 residues. The germline V and J ends were trimmed by 3 bases and 3 bases, with 12 bases remaining between them. Germline lookup yields CDR1 SGHTA and CDR2 FQGNSA. CDR3 in amino acids: CASSFPGTLYNEQFF. The CDR3 region has the DNA TGTGCCAGCAGCTTTCCCGGGACACTCTACAATGAGCAGTTCTTC.

The J gene is TRBJ2-5, the V gene TRBV5-6; TRBD2 matches 7 bases. Germline V lookup: CDR1 SGHDT, CDR2 YYEEEE. V gave up 1 base and J gave up 0 bases; unmatched junction bases: 9. CDR3 length: 17 residues. The CDR3 sequence: CASSLFGGLAYQETQYF. CDR3 DNA sequence: TGTGCCAGCAGCTTGTTCGGGGGGTTAGCGTACCAAGAGACCCAGTACTTC.

The V gene is TRBV7-9, the J gene TRBJ1-5, with 10 bases lining up with TRBD1. Per germline, CDR1 SEHNR and CDR2 FQNEAQ (reference sequence). The CDR3 is 19 residues long. With V trimmed by 1 base and J by 0 bases, 9 bases remained unmatched. CDR3 DNA: TGTGCCAGCAGCTTAGTCGGTGGGACAGGGGACTATAGCAATCAGCCCCAGCATTTT. This translates into CASSLVGGTGDYSNQPQHF.

The chain has TRBV7-6 and TRBJ2-1, with TRBD2 identical over 16 bases. J was trimmed by 5 bases and V by 5 bases; bases with no gene match: 6. This CDR3 spans 17 amino acids. Per germline, CDR1 SGHVS and CDR2 FNYEAQ. In DNA form, the CDR3 reads TGTGCCAGCAGCCCGAGAGGGACTAGCGGGAGGGACAATGAGCAGTTCTTC. Translated: CASSPRGTSGRDNEQFF.

This clone has just a few counts. This chain joins TRBV27 and TRBJ2-7; no firm D call. The CDR3 is 13 residues long. Trimming cost V 1 base and J 7 bases, with 11 bases left between them. In germline, CDR1 is MNHEY, CDR2 SMNVEV (reference sequence). This chain's CDR3 is CASSLLQSHEQYF. CDR3 in DNA: TGTGCCAGCAGTTTATTACAGTCTCATGAGCAGTACTTC.

V usage is TRBV28 and J usage is TRBJ2-7; 8 bases are a match to TRBD1. V was pared by 2 bases and J by 0 bases, with 6 bases of the junction left unmatched. The CDR3 is 16 residues long. Germline CDR1 MDHEN, CDR2 SYDVKM. The CDR3 reads CASSLGPGTGSYEQYF. For the CDR3, the DNA is TGTGCCAGCAGTTTAGGCCCGGGGACAGGCTCCTACGAGCAGTACTTC. The full variable domain, completed using reference TRBV28 and TRBJ2-7, is DVKVTQSSRYLVKRTGEKVFLECVQDMDHENMFWYRQDPGLGLRLIYFSYDVKMKEKGDIPEGYSVSREKKERFSLILESASTNQTSMYLCASSLGPGTGSYEQYFGPGTRLTVT.

The chain combines TRBV4-1 with TRBJ1-2, with D maybe TRBD1 (6 bases). This CDR3 has 15 amino acids. With 0 bases removed from V and 8 bases from J, the gap between germline ends came to 16 bases. Germline CDR1 reads MGHRA; CDR2 reads YSYEKL. The CDR3 coding sequence is TGCGCCAGCAGCCAAGAAATCGGTGACAGGCGAGGCTACACCTTC. Its protein product is CASSQEIGDRRGYTF.

The genes are TRBV28 and TRBJ2-3; D is perhaps TRBD1 (6 bases). The CDR3 has 16 residues. V lost 4 bases to trimming and J lost 3 bases, with 17 bases between them. The germline gives CDR1 MDHEN, CDR2 SYDVKM. The CDR3 DNA reads as TGTGCCAGCAGTTCACTAGGGAGAGGGGGTACAGATACGCAGTATTTT. It is translated as CASSSLGRGGTDTQYF.

The V call is TRBV19, the J call TRBJ2-1; 10 bases are a match to TRBD1. V was clipped by 3 bases and J by 5 bases; unmatched bases: 4. Per the germline V gene, CDR1 is LNHDA and CDR2 is SQIVND (reference sequence). The length of the CDR3 is 15 residues. This CDR3 reads CASSITGTGDNEQFF. The CDR3, as DNA: TGTGCCAGTAGTATCACCGGGACAGGGGACAATGAGCAGTTCTTC.

V and J are TRBV13 and TRBJ2-7, with TRBD2 matching 14 bases. Germline loops: CDR1 PRHDT, CDR2 FYEKMQ (reference sequence). The CDR3 loop spans 17 amino acids. V was clipped by 2 bases and J by 5 bases; unmatched bases: 8. CDR3 loop: CASSLSPGLAGAHEQYF. In DNA form, the CDR3 reads TGTGCCAGCAGCTTATCTCCGGGACTAGCGGGAGCCCACGAGCAGTACTTC.

The chain combines TRBV7-6 with TRBJ2-7, with 12 nucleotides matching TRBD2. J gave up 6 bases and V 0 bases, and 12 bases lay outside the gene matches. The CDR3 sequence is 18 residues long. Germline CDR1 and CDR2: SGHVS and FNYEAQ. CDR3 sequence: CASSLATSGSLVSSEQYF. CDR3 DNA: TGTGCCAGCAGCTTAGCGACTAGCGGGAGTTTGGTCTCGTCCGAGCAGTACTTC.

The chain carries TRBV6-1 and TRBJ1-1; 9 nucleotides align to TRBD1. This CDR3 has 15 amino acids. V lost 5 bases, J lost 1 base, and 5 bases stayed unmatched. Looked up from germline, CDR1 is MNHNS and CDR2 is SASEGT. This CDR3 is CASSTTGGENTEAFF. CDR3 bases: TGTGCCAGCAGTACGACAGGGGGTGAGAACACTGAAGCTTTCTTT.

The chain joins TRBV27 to TRBJ2-5; TRBD2 matches at 8 bases. Germline-derived CDR1 and CDR2 are MNHEY and SMNVEV (reference sequence). The V gene end was trimmed by 3 bases and the J gene end by 7 bases; junction bases not matched to a gene: 10. CDR3 length: 15 residues. The CDR3 sequence is CASSFRHRGGSTQYF. The CDR3 DNA reads TGTGCCAGCAGTTTCAGGCATCGGGGGGGGTCGACCCAGTACTTC.

The rearrangement joins TRBV5-6 to TRBJ2-2; D gene uncertain. Trimming left V 0 bases short and J 6 bases short, with 6 bases between. CDR3 length: 13 residues. In germline, CDR1 is SGHDT, CDR2 YYEEEE. The CDR3 bases are TGTGCCAGCAGCTTGGCCTCAGCCGGGGAGCTGTTTTTT. This encodes CASSLASAGELFF.

This chain connects TRBV6-5 to TRBJ2-7; perhaps TRBD2 as D (6 bases). The CDR3 runs 15 residues. Per germline, CDR1 MNHEY and CDR2 SVGAGI. V was pared by 7 bases and J by 1 base, with 17 bases between. The CDR3 coding sequence is TGTGCCAGCACCCCCCAGGGAGGTCTATCCTACGAGCAGTACTTC. Its protein is CASTPQGGLSYEQYF.

The chain recombines TRBV6-5 with TRBJ2-5; the D gene is possibly TRBD1 (6 bases). The germline V gene encodes CDR1 MNHEY and CDR2 SVGAGI. CDR3 length equals 15 residues. V was clipped by 7 bases and J by 0 bases, with 15 bases between them. This CDR3 is CASTPGADYQETQYF. The CDR3 bases are TGTGCCAGCACCCCAGGGGCGGATTACCAAGAGACCCAGTACTTC.

This chain uses TRBV7-9 with TRBJ1-2, with 7 bases fitting TRBD1. Germline assignment: CDR1 SEHNR and CDR2 FQNEAQ (reference sequence). V was clipped by 5 bases and J by 7 bases; unmatched bases: 10. The CDR3 covers 14 residues. CDR3 DNA: TGTGCCAGCAGCCTTGGGACAGCCAGTAGTGGCTACACCTTC. Amino acids: CASSLGTASSGYTF.

On this clone itself: A clone one base away is much larger, so this may be a read error. J is TRBJ2-3 and V is TRBV7-3; unclear D gene. Between the trimmed V and J ends, which lost 2 bases and 0 bases, there was a span of 6 bases. This CDR3 is 14 amino acids long. CDR1 is SGHTA and CDR2 is FQGTGA in the germline V gene. CDR3 nucleotides: TGTGCCAGCAGCTTAGCGAGTAGCACAGATACGCAGTATTTT. This sequence encodes CASSLASSTDTQYF.

The chain combines TRBV28 with TRBJ1-1, with a tentative D call TRBD1 (5 bases). Germline assignment: CDR1 MDHEN and CDR2 SYDVKM. V dropped 4 bases and J dropped 4 bases, with 13 bases sitting between them. The CDR3 runs to 14 residues. The CDR3 DNA follows: TGTGCCAGCAGTTCAGCGGGGGGTAGCACTGAAGCTTTCTTT. It codes for CASSSAGGSTEAFF.

This clone showed up just once. The chain recombines TRBV7-9 with TRBJ2-1, with D possibly TRBD2 on 6 matching bases. The germline CDR1 and CDR2 sequences are SEHNR and FQNEAQ (reference sequence). The CDR3 spans 13 residues. V was clipped by 5 bases and J by 8 bases, with 13 bases between them. This CDR3 reads CASSLGDLYEQFF. The DNA for the CDR3 is TGTGCCAGCAGCCTGGGGGACTTGTATGAGCAGTTCTTC.